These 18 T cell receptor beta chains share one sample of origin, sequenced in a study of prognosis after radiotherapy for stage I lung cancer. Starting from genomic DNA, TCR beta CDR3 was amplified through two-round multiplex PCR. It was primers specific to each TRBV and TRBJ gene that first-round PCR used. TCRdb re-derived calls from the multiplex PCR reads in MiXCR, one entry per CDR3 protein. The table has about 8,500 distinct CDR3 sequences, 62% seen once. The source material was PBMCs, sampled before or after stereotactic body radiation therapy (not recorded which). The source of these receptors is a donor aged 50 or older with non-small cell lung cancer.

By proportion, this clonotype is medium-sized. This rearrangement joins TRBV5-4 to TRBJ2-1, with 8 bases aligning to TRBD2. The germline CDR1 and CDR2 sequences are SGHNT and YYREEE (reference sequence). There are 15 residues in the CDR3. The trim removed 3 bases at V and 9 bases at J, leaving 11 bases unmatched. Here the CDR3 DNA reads TGTGCCAGCAGCTCGGGACTAGGAAGATCGAGTGAGCAGTTCTTC. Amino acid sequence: CASSSGLGRSSEQFF. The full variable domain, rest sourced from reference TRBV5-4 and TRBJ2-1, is ETGVTQSPTHLIKTRGQQVTLRCSSQSGHNTVSWYQQALGQGPQFIFQYYREEENGRGNFPPRFSGLQFPNYSSELNVNALELDDSALYLCASSSGLGRSSEQFFGPGTRLTVL.

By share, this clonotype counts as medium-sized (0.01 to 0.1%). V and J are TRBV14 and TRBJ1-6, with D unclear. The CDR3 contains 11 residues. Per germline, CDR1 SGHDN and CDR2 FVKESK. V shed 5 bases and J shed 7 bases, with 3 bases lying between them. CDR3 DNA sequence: TGTGCCAGCAGCAAGAATTCACCCCTCCACTTT. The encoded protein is CASSKNSPLHF.

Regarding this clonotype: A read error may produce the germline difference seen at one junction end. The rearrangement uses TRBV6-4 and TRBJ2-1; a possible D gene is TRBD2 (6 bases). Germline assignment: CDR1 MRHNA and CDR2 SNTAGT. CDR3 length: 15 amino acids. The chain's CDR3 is CASSGGGVSYNEHFF. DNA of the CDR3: TGTGCCAGCAGTGGAGGCGGGGTATCCTACAATGAGCATTTCTTC.

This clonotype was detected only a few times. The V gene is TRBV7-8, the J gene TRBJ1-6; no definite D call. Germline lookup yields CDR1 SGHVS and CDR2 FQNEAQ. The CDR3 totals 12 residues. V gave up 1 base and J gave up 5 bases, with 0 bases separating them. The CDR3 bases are TGTGCCAGCAGCTTAGATAATTCACCCCTCCACTTT. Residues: CASSLDNSPLHF.

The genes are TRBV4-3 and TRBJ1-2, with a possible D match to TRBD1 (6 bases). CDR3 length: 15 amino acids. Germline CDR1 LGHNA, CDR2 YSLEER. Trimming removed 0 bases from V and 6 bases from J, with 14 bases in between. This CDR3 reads CASSQEGRGGNGYTF. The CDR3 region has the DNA TGCGCCAGCAGCCAAGAGGGTCGCGGGGGCAATGGCTACACCTTC.

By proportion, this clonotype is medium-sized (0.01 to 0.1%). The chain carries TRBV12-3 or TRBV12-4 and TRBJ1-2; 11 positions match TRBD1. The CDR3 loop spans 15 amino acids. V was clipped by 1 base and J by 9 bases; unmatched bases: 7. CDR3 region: CASSLEGGTGGRYTF. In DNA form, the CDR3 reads TGTGCCAGCAGTTTAGAGGGTGGGACAGGGGGTCGCTACACCTTC.

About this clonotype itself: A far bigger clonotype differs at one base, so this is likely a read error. The CDR3 is CASSSGLEQFF. The DNA for the CDR3 is TGTGCCAGCAGCTCAGGCCTTGAGCAGTTCTTC. The chain links TRBV6-4 to TRBJ2-1, with D uncertain. The CDR3 contains 11 residues. V was shortened by 6 bases and J by 9 bases, with 9 bases between the two germline ends. Germline V gene sequence: CDR1 MRHNA, CDR2 SNTAGT.

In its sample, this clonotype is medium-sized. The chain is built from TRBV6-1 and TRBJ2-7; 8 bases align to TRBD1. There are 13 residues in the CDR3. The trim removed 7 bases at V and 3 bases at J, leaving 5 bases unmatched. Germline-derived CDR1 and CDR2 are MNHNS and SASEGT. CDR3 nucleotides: TGTGCCAGCACCACCGGACAGGGCTACGAGCAGTACTTC. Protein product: CASTTGQGYEQYF.

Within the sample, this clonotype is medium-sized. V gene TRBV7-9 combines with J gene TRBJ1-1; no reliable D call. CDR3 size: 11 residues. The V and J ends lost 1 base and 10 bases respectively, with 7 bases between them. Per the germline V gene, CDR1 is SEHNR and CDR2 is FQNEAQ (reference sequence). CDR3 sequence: CASSLEAGAFF. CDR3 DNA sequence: TGTGCCAGCAGCTTAGAGGCCGGAGCTTTCTTT.

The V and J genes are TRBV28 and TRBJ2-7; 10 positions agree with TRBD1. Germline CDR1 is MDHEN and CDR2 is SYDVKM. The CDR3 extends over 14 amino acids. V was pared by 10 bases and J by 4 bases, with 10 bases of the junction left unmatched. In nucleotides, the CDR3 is TGTGCCATCAACACTCCGGGACAGGGGTACGAGCAGTACTTC. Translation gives CAINTPGQGYEQYF. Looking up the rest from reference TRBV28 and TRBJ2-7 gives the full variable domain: DVKVTQSSRYLVKRTGEKVFLECVQDMDHENMFWYRQDPGLGLRLIYFSYDVKMKEKGDIPEGYSVSREKKERFSLILESASTNQTSMYLCAINTPGQGYEQYFGPGTRLTVT.

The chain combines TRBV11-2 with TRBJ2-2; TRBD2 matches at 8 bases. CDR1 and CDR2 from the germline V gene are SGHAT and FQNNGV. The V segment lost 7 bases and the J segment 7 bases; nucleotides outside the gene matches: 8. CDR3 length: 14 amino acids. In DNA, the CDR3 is TGTGCCAGCATGCAGCGGGGGCTCGGCGGGGAGCTGTTTTTT. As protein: CASMQRGLGGELFF.

This CDR3 is CASRASGSYYNEQFF. DNA for the CDR3: TGTGCCAGCAGAGCTAGCGGGAGTTACTACAATGAGCAGTTCTTC. This sequence joins TRBV6-1 and TRBJ2-1; 10 nucleotides line up with TRBD2. Trimming took 6 bases from V and 3 from J; bases not matched to a gene: 5. Germline V gene lookup returns CDR1 MNHNS and CDR2 SASEGT. The CDR3 is 15 amino acids.

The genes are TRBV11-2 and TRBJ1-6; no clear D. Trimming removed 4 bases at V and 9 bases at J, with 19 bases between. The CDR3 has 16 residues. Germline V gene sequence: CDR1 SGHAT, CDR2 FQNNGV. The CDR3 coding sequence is TGTGCCAGCAGCTCCCGGATGGGAGGGAGCGGTTCACCCCTCCACTTT. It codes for CASSSRMGGSGSPLHF.

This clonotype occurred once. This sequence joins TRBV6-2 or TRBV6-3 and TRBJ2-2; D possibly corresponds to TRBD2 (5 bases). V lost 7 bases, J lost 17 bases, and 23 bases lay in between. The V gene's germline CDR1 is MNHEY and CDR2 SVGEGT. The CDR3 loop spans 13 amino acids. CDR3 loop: CASKLANTGDLFF. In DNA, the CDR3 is TGTGCCAGCAAACTCGCGAACACCGGGGATCTTTTTTTT.

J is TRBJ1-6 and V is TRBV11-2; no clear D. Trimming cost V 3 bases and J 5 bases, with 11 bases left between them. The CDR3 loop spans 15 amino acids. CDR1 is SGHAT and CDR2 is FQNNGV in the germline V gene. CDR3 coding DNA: TGTGCCAGCAGCTTCAGTAGCACTAATAATTCACCCCTCCACTTT. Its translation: CASSFSSTNNSPLHF.

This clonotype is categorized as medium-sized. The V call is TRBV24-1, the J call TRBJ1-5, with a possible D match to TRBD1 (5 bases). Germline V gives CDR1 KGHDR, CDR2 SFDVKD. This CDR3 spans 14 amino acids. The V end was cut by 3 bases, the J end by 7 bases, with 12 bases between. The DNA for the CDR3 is TGTGCCACCAGTGATACCCGGGGGGAACAGCCCCAGCATTTT. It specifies CATSDTRGEQPQHF.

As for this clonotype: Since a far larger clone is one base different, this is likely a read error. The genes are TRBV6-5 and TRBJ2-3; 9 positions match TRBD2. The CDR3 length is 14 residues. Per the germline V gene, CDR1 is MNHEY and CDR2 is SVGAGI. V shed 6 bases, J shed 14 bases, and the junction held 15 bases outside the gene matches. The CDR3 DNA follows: TGTGCCAGCAGCACCCAAGCGGGAGGCCAGCTGCTGTATTTT. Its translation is CASSTQAGGQLLYF.

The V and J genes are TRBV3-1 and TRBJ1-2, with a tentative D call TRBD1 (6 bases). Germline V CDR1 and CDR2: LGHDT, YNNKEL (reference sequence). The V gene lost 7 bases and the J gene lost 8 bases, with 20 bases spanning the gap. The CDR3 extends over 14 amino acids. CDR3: CASTKIQGAGGYTF. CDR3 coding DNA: TGTGCCAGCACCAAGATACAGGGAGCGGGAGGCTACACCTTC.